One TCR beta chain is described in this entry. Its cognate antigen has yet to be identified. Qualities for individual bases were not recorded, and no much larger clone is one base off. Based on the germline V gene (reference sequence), the CDR1 and CDR2 sequences are MNHEY and SMNVEV. V gives up 1 base and J gives up 5 bases, and the segment between their germline ends measures 18 bases. Counted from cysteine to phenylalanine, this CDR3 has 17 amino acids. Of all the DNA, just the CDR3 is kept, 51 bases in frame from base 1. These data belong to a study of T cell responses to AZD1222 COVID-19 vaccine (dated by TCRdb to about 2021). For the wider study: AZD1222 recipients given second doses at about 4 weeks or at about 12 weeks were pooled, since spike-specific TCR depth and breadth were not found to differ between the two schedules. A total of just over 230 trial participants underwent TCR sequencing, of whom about 210 received two doses of AZD1222 and around 25 received two doses of the MenACWY control vaccine. Trial participants were enrolled by age into 18-55, 56-69 and 70-plus year subgroups, with roughly 160, 29 and 62 TCR-sequenced participants respectively.

The paper as a whole reports these results and caveats: Nearly half of unique spike-specific TCRs reportedly recognized epitopes outside regions mutated in the B.1.351 and B.1.1.7 variants. In the small 56-69-year group, the increase in depth fell short of significance, most likely because of low power. Conclusions about previously exposed vaccinees are limited because only 6 or 7 AZD1222 recipients were SARS-CoV-2 seropositive at baseline. A significant rise in spike-specific TCR breadth and depth was observed after two AZD1222 doses relative to day 0 and relative to MenACWY recipients. Vaccine-associated CD4 TCRs spanned the whole spike protein, with dominant responses in regions 160-218 and 743-854. Because no day 14 peak-response samples were available, repertoires were characterized only after the peak T cell response. Most participants were white British and females outnumbered males, and the authors suggested that clonal diversity may have been underestimated.

In light of the paper, this sample's time point label describes: baseline before first vaccination. Vaccinee samples were obtained from the UK trials COV001 and COV002, which included a single-blind randomized controlled phase 2/3 trial of AZD1222 (ChAdOx1 nCoV-19) in healthy adults. For TCRbeta chain sequencing, PBMC samples were collected from trial participants at day 0 and at day 28 after the second dose. The CDR3 regions of human TCRbeta chains were analyzed by immunosequencing. On the authors' methods: Repertoire TCRs were checked for matches against a reference library of SARS-CoV-2-specific TCRs that had been generated using the MIRA antigen-specificity platform. Breadth was defined as the fraction of unique TCRs that were SARS-CoV-2-associated, and depth was defined as the fraction of total T cells that were SARS-CoV-2-associated. Using the MIRA data, each spike-specific TCR was assigned both to the spike region to which the TCR was reactive and to a CD4 or CD8 class. Log10-transformed breadth and depth values were compared by one-way ANOVA with Sidak's multiple comparisons tests. TCRdb took over this immuneACCESS table, retaining in-frame rearrangements with V and J assigned. Such tables are incomplete; in checked studies, under half of the missing clones stem from an unresolved V gene, and the remainder is unexplained. V, J and clone size are those of that table, while D and trimming were read from the DNA. Within this sample are 150,000 to 200,000 clones, with roughly 90% of them counted one time only. Clones ranked in the top ten supply 2.6% of the sample.

The clonotype was recovered from an adult in good health. The V and J genes are TRBV27 and TRBJ2-1, with TRBD1 perhaps the D gene, on 6 matching bases. The sample was peripheral blood, taken on day 0 of AZD1222 vaccination. The nucleotide sequence reads TGTGCCAGCAGTTTATGGAGAACCGGGACAAGGAACAATGAGCAGTTCTTC. Protein translation: CASSLWRTGTRNNEQFF.